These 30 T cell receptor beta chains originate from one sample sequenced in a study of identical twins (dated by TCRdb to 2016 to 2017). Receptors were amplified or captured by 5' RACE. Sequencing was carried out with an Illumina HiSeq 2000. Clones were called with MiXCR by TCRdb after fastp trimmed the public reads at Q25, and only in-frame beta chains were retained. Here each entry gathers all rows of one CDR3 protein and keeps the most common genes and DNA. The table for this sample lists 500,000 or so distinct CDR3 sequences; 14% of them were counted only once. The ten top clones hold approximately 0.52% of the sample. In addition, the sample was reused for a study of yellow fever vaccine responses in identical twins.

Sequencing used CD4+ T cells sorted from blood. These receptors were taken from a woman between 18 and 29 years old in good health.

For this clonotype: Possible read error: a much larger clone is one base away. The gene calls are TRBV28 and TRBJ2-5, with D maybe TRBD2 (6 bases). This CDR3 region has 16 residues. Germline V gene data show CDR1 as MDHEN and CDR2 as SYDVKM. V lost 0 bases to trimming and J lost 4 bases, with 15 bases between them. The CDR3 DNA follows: TGTGCCAGCAGTTTATGTAAGACTAGTTCCCCAGAGACCCAGTACTTC. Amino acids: CASSLCKTSSPETQYF. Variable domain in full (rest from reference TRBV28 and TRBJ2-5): DVKVTQSSRYLVKRTGEKVFLECVQDMDHENMFWYRQDPGLGLRLIYFSYDVKMKEKGDIPEGYSVSREKKERFSLILESASTNQTSMYLCASSLCKTSSPETQYFGPGTRLLVL.

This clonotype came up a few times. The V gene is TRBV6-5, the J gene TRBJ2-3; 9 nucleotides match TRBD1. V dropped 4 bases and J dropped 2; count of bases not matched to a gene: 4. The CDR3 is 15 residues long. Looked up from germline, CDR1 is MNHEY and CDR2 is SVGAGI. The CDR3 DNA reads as TGTGCCAGCAGTTCCCGGGACAGGGACACAGATACGCAGTATTTT. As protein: CASSSRDRDTDTQYF.

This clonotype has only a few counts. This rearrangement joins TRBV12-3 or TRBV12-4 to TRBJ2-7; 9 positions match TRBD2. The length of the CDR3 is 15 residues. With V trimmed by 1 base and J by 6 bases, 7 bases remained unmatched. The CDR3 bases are TGTGCCAGCAGTTTAGGCGCGGGAGGGCCCCGCGAGCAGTACTTC. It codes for CASSLGAGGPREQYF.

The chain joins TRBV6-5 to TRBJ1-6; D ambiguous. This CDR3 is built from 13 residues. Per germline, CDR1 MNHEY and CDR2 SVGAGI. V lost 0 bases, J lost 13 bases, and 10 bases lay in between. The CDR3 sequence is CASSYSGSLPLHF. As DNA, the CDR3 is TGTGCCAGCAGTTACTCGGGCAGCTTGCCCCTCCACTTT.

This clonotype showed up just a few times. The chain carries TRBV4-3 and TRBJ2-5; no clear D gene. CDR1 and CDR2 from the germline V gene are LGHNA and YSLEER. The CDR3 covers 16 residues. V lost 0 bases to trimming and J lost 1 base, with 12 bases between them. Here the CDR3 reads CASSQDRGNGQETQYF. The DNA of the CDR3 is TGCGCCAGCAGCCAAGATAGAGGTAATGGCCAAGAGACCCAGTACTTC.

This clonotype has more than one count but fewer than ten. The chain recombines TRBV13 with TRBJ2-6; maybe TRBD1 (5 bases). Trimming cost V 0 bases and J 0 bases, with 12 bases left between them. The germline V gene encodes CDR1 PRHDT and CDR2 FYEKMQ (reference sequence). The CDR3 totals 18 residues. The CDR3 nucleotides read TGTGCCAGCAGCTTAGGGTGGGGCAGGCTCTCTGGGGCCAACGTCCTGACTTTC. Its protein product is CASSLGWGRLSGANVLTF.

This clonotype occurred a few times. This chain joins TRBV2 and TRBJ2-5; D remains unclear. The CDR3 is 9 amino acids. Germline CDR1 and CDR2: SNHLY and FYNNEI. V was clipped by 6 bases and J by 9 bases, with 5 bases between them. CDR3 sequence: CASRVPQYF. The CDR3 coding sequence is TGTGCCAGCAGGGTTCCCCAGTACTTC. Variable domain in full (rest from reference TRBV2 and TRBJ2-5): EPEVTQTPSHQVTQMGQEVILRCVPISNHLYFYWYRQILGQKVEFLVSFYNNEISEKSEIFDDQFSVERPDGSNFTLKIRSTKLEDSAMYFCASRVPQYFGPGTRLLVL.

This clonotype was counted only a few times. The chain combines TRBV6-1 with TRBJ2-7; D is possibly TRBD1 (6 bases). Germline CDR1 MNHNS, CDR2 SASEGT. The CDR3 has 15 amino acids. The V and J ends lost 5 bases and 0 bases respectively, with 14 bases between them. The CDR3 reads CASSLSGVSSYEQYF. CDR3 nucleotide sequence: TGTGCCAGCAGTCTTTCAGGGGTCTCCTCCTACGAGCAGTACTTC.

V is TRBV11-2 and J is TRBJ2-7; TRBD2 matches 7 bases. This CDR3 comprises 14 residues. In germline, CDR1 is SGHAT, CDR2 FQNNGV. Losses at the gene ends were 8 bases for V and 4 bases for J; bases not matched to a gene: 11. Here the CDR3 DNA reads TGTGCCAGCTGTATCTCGTCGGGGGGATACGAGCAGTACTTC. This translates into CASCISSGGYEQYF.

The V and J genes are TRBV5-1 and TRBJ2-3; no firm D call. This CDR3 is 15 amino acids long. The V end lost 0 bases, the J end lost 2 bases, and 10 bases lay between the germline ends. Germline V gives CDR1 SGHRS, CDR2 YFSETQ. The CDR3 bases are TGCGCCAGCAGCTTGGGTTTGCCAGTCACAGATACGCAGTATTTT. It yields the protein CASSLGLPVTDTQYF.

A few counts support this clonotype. The CDR3 coding sequence is TGTGCCAGCAGACTCGTGGAGCCCTACAATGAGCAGTTCTTC. Residues: CASRLVEPYNEQFF. This rearrangement joins TRBV6-2 or TRBV6-3 to TRBJ2-1, with D unresolved. Per germline, CDR1 MNHEY and CDR2 SVGEGT. V shed 6 bases and J shed 2 bases, with 11 bases lying between them. The CDR3 has 14 amino acids.

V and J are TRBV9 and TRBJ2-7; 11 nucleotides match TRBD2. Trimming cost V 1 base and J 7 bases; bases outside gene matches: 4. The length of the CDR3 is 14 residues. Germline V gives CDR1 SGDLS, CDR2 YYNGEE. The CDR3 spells CASSVLAGGGEQYF. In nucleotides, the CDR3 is TGTGCCAGCAGCGTACTAGCGGGAGGAGGAGAGCAGTACTTC.

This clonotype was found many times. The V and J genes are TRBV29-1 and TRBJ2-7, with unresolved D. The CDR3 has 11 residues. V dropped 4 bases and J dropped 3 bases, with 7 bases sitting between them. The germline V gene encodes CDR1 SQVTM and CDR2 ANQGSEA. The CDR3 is CSVAVGYEQYF. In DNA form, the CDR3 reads TGCAGCGTTGCCGTCGGCTACGAGCAGTACTTC.

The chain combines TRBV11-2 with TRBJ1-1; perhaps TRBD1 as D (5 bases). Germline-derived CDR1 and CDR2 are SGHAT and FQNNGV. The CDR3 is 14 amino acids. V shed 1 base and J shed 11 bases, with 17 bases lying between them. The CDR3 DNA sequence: TGTGCCAGCAGCTTAGCAACAGGCGCCGGGGGGGCTTTCTTT. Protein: CASSLATGAGGAFF.

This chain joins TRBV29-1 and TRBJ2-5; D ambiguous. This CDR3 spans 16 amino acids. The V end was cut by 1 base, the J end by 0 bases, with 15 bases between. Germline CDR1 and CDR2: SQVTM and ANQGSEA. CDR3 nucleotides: TGCAGCGTTGAAGGGAAAAGAAAAGAGTACCAAGAGACCCAGTACTTC. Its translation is CSVEGKRKEYQETQYF.

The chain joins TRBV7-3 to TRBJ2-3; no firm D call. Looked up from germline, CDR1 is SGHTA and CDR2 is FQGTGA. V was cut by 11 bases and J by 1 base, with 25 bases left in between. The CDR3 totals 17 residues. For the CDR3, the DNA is TGTGCCTTCAGTTTGAGGTCTGCCGAACTCCGCACAGATACGCAGTATTTT. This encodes CAFSLRSAELRTDTQYF.

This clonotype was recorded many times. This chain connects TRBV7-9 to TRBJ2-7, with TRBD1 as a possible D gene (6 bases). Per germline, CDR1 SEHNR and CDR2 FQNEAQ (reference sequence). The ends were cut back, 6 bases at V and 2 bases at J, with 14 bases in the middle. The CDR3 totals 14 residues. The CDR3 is CASRKDSGAYEQYF. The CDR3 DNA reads TGTGCCAGCAGAAAGGACAGCGGAGCCTACGAGCAGTACTTC.

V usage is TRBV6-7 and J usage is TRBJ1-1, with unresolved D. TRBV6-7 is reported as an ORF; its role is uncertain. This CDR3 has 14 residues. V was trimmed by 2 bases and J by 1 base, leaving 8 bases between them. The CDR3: CASSYKGRNTEAFF. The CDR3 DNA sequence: TGTGCCAGCAGTTACAAAGGACGGAACACTGAAGCTTTCTTT.

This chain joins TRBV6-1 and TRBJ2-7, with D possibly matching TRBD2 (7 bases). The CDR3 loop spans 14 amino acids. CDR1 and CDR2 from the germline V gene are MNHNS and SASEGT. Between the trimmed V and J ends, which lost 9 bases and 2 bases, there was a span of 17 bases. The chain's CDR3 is CASAGGTTTYEQYF. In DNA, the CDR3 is TGTGCCAGTGCCGGGGGGACAACTACCTACGAGCAGTACTTC.

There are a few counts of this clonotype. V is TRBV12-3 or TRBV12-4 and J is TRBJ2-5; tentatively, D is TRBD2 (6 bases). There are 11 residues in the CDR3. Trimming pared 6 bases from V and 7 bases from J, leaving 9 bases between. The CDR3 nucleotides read TGTGCCAGCAGCGGGGGTGCGACCCAGTACTTC. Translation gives CASSGGATQYF.

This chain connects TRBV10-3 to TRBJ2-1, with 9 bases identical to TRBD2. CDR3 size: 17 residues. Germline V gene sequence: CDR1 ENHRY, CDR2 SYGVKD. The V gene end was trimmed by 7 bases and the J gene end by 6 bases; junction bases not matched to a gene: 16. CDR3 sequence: CAITHSSGKEMGNEQFF. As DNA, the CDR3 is TGTGCCATCACCCATTCTAGCGGGAAAGAGATGGGCAATGAGCAGTTCTTC.

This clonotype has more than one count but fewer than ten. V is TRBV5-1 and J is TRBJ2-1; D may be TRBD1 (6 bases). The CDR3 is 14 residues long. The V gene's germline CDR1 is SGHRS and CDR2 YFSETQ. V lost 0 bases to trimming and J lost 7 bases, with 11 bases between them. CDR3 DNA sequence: TGCGCCAGCAGCTTGGACGGACAGAGGAATGAGCAGTTCTTC. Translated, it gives CASSLDGQRNEQFF.

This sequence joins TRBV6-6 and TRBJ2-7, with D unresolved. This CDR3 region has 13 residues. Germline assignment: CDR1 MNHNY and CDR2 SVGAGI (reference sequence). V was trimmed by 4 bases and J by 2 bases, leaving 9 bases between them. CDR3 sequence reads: CASSSRLAYEQYF. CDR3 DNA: TGTGCCAGCAGTTCCCGACTTGCCTACGAGCAGTACTTC.

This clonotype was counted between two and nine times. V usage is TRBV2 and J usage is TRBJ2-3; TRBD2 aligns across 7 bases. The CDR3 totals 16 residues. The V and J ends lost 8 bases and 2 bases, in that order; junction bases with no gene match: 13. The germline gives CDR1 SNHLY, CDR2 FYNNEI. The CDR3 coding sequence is TGTGCCAGCCTCGCGTTGGGGGAGGGTCACACAGATACGCAGTATTTT. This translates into CASLALGEGHTDTQYF.

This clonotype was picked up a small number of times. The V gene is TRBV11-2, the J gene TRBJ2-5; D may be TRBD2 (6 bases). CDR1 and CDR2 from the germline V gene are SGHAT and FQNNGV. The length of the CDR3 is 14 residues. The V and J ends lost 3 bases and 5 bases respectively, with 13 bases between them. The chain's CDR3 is CASSFRDFGETQYF. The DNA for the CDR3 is TGTGCCAGCAGCTTCCGGGACTTTGGGGAGACCCAGTACTTC.

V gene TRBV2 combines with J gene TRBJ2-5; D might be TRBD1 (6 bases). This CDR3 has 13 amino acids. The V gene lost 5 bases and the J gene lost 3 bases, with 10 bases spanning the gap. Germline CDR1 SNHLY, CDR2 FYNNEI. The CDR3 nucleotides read TGTGCCAGCAGTCGACAGGAGGAAGAGACCCAGTACTTC. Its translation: CASSRQEEETQYF.

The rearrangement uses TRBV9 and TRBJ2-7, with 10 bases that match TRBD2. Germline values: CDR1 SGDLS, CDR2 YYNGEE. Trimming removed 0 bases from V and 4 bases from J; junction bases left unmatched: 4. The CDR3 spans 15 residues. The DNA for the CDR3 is TGTGCCAGCAGCGTAGAAGCGGGAGGGCCGTACGAGCAGTACTTC. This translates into CASSVEAGGPYEQYF. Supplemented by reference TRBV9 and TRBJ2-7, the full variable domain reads DSGVTQTPKHLITATGQRVTLRCSPRSGDLSVYWYQQSLDQGLQFLIQYYNGEERAKGNILERFSAQQFPDLHSELNLSSLELGDSALYFCASSVEAGGPYEQYFGPGTRLTVT.

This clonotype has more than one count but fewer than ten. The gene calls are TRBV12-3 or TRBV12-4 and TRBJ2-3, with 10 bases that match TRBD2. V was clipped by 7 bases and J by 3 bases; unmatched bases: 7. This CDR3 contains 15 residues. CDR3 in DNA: TGTGCCAGCATTCCTTCGGGACTAGCGACAGATACGCAGTATTTT. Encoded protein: CASIPSGLATDTQYF.

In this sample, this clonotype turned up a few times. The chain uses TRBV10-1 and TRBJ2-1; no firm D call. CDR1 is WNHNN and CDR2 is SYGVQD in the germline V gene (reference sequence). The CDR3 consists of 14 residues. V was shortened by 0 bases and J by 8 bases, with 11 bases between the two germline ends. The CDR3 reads CASSESYYLDEQFF. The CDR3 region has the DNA TGCGCCAGCAGTGAGTCCTATTACCTGGATGAGCAGTTCTTC.

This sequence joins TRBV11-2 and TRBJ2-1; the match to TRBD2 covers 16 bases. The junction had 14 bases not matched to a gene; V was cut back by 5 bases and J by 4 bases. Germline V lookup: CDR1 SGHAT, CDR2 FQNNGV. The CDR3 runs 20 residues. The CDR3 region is CASSPSVGLAGGPRYNEQFF. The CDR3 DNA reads TGTGCCAGCAGCCCATCCGTGGGACTAGCGGGAGGGCCGAGGTACAATGAGCAGTTCTTC.